This T cell receptor (beta chain) comes out of a study of monozygotic twins with inflammatory bowel disease. Notes on the study in general: Relative clonotype sharing with others was diminished in IBD patients versus healthy twins, particularly with disease activity.

After re-calling the 5' RACE reads, TCRdb lists one entry per CDR3 protein, DNA absent. The sample spans 85,000 to 110,000 distinct CDR3 sequences; the ten largest clones claim roughly 1.9%. The germline V gene has CDR1 DFQATT and CDR2 SNEGSKA (reference sequence). The CDR3 has 14 residues. Remarks on this clonotype: No antigen is known for it.

V is TRBV20-1 and J is TRBJ2-7; no DNA is available, so the TRBD2 call from TCRdb remains unchecked. The sample comprised blood. This receptor was taken from a human donor with ulcerative colitis or Crohn's disease, or a healthy co-twin of an affected twin (not recorded which). This CDR3 is CSARMGSGPYEQYF.